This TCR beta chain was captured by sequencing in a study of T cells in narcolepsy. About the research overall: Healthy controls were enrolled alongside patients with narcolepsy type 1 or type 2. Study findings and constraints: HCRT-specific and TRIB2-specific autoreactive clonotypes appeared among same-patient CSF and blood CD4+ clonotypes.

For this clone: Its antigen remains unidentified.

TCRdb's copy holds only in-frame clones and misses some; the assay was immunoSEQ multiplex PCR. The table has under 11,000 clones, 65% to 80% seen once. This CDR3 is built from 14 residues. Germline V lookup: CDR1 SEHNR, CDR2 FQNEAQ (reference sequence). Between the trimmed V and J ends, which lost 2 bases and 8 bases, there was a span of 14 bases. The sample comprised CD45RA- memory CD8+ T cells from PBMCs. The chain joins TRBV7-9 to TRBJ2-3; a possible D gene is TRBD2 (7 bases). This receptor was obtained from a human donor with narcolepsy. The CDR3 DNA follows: TGTGCCAGCAGCTTAAGGGACACGGGGGGTACGCAGTATTTT. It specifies CASSLRDTGGTQYF.